This TCR beta chain comes out of a study of cytomegalovirus exposure and HLA in healthy donors. 13 Jbeta primers and 60 Vbeta primers were used for the PCR. Measured with immunoSEQ multiplex PCR; TCRdb has only the in-frame clones, and not every one. The sample has 95,000 to 150,000 clones; 65% to 85% are singletons. This clone was seen just once. Its cognate antigen is unknown. The germline CDR1 and CDR2 sequences are WNHNN and SYGVQD (reference sequence). The ends were cut back, 7 bases at V and 0 bases at J, with 12 bases in the middle. The CDR3 consists of 14 residues. Study results and caveats: Trimming of TCR beta V- and J-genes showed a link, identified in a later analysis, to a missense DCLRE1C variant. Follow-up analysis seemed to connect common viral pathogens with several of the most significant clusters identified. Despite most TCR sequences being rare, some public TCRs occurred in many donors.

Sequenced input: PBMCs. This clonotype originated in a woman aged 40 to 50 in good health and CMV-seropositive. The chain employs TRBV10-1 and TRBJ1-1; D ambiguous. The CDR3 sequence: CASTPGNLNTEAFF. In nucleotides, the CDR3 is TGCGCCAGCACCCCCGGGAACTTGAACACTGAAGCTTTCTTT.